The rows below give T cell receptor beta chains drawn from one sample of a study of T cell responses to AZD1222 COVID-19 vaccine. Measured with immunoSEQ multiplex PCR; TCRdb has only the in-frame clones, and not every one. The sample includes about 140,000 clones, about nine tenths seen only once; the top ten take around 3.5%. Sequenced here: peripheral blood, sampled on day 0 of AZD1222 vaccination. The receptors were gathered from an adult in good health. Each CDR3 is given without its conserved first and last residue.

J gene	V gene	CDR3 protein
TRBJ1-1	TRBV21-1	ASRLRENTEAF
TRBJ2-7	TRBV4-2	ASSGGGNSYEQY
TRBJ1-6	TRBV19	ASSIRGGNSPLH
TRBJ1-2	TRBV5-1	ASAMDGTNYGYT
TRBJ1-1	TRBV6-5	ASTTITGGTEAF
TRBJ2-1	TRBV10-3	AITLGGNISQTYNEQF
TRBJ1-1	TRBV30	AWSLPRGRETEAF
TRBJ2-6	TRBV5-8	ASSLWAGTSSGANVLT
TRBJ2-3	TRBV7-2	ASSSSYTDTQY
TRBJ1-2	TRBV6-5	ASSYLGDSYGYT
TRBJ2-2	TRBV6-1	ASSDISGRATGELF
TRBJ2-2	TRBV14	ASSQDQAVNTGELF
TRBJ1-3	TRBV29-1	SVERQGNSGNTIY
TRBJ2-3	TRBV4-1	ASSQVVVATDTQY
TRBJ1-1	TRBV7-9	ASSFLQGAGTEAF
TRBJ2-1	TRBV21-1	ASSKGYTSGSSYNEQF
TRBJ1-5	TRBV6-5	ASSYRDPNQPQH
TRBJ2-5	TRBV5-4	ASSLPGLAQETQY
TRBJ2-5	TRBV15	ATSRDGQTQY
TRBJ2-2	TRBV3-1/TRBV3-2	ASSQEAYTGELF
TRBJ2-5	TRBV10-3	ATLGLAGGTGETQY
TRBJ1-3	TRBV5-5	ASNRPGGNTIY
TRBJ2-2	TRBV5-1	ASSGGTGSGTGELF
TRBJ1-1	TRBV24-1	ATSRGRSTEAF
TRBJ1-5	TRBV12-5	ASGPVGNQPQH
TRBJ1-3	TRBV3-1/TRBV3-2	ASQGSPSGNTIY
TRBJ1-1	TRBV15	ATSFREINTEAF
TRBJ1-2	TRBV24-1	ATSDWTGTPNYGYT
TRBJ2-1	TRBV6-6	ASSGGRLNEQF
TRBJ2-5	TRBV3-1/TRBV3-2	ASSQAAAGQETQY
TRBJ1-4	TRBV5-1	ASSLQGRRGEKLF
TRBJ2-5	TRBV3-1/TRBV3-2	ASSSYTVFLQETQY
TRBJ2-3	TRBV10-3	AIREGTGLVSDTQY
TRBJ2-1	TRBV27	ASRTSGRHNEQF
TRBJ2-4	TRBV6-5	ASSYSKGLRNIQY
TRBJ1-5	TRBV2	ASSIGRDSNQPQH
TRBJ2-6	TRBV29-1	IPQGLESLSGANVLT
TRBJ1-2	TRBV19	ASSRQGAGGRINYGYT
TRBJ1-3	TRBV6-5	ASREGFSGNTIY
TRBJ1-5	TRBV12-3/TRBV12-4	ASSHSDQPQH
TRBJ2-3	TRBV2	ASEVHTDTQY
TRBJ2-7	TRBV7-2	ASSLVGGSAHEQY
TRBJ1-2	TRBV6-2/TRBV6-3	ASSYDLYGYT
TRBJ2-7	TRBV12-3/TRBV12-4	ATGTSGYEQY
TRBJ2-2	TRBV4-1	ASSQGPSNTGELF
TRBJ2-1	TRBV6-2/TRBV6-3	ASSYRGLAGYNEQF
TRBJ1-2	TRBV29-1	SVERWRGFNYGYT
TRBJ2-6	TRBV24-1	ATSDGAYRANVLT
TRBJ2-2	TRBV9	ASSLRQGAGGELF